This is a list of T cell receptor beta chains from one sample in a study of radiotherapy plus CTLA-4 blockade in lung cancer. Assay used: immunoSEQ multiplex PCR; TCRdb lists only in-frame clones, some missing. The data contain about 80,000 clones, around 79% of them singletons. This specimen was peripheral blood, taken from a patient treated with radiotherapy plus ipilimumab. The receptors were sampled from a human donor with non-small cell lung cancer whose response to radiotherapy plus ipilimumab could not be evaluated. Some clones in this sample may be carry-over from other donors' samples. Both conserved end residues are part of each CDR3. A D gene is named only where the DNA matches it firmly. Clone size is shown for a subset of rows, as once, few, many or a class of expanded clone.

TRBV5-1	NA	TRBJ2-7	TRBD1	TGCGCCAGCAGCGTGAAGGCAGGGGGTCACGAGCAGTACTTC	CASSVKAGGHEQYF
TRBV6-1	NA	TRBJ2-7	TRBD1	TGTGCCAGCAGCCTGGACAGGGCCGAGCAGTACTTC	CASSLDRAEQYF
TRBV19	few	TRBJ2-7	TRBD1	TGTGCCAGTAGTAAGTATCCGGGACAGGCCACCTACGGGCAGTACTTC	CASSKYPGQATYGQYF
TRBV30	NA	TRBJ1-6	TRBD1	TGTGCCTGGAGTGTACCAAGGGGGACAGGGAATTCACCCCTCCACTTT	CAWSVPRGTGNSPLHF
TRBV20-1	once	TRBJ2-7	NA	TGCAGTGCTAGAGATTATTACGAGCAGTACTTC	CSARDYYEQYF
TRBV10-3	NA	TRBJ1-3	NA	TGTGCCATCAGTGAGTCGAGAGGGCAGATCTCTGGAAACACCATATATTTT	CAISESRGQISGNTIYF
TRBV19	NA	TRBJ1-5	NA	TGTGCCAGTAGTATAGCGGGGTCTGCTCAGCCCCAGCATTTT	CASSIAGSAQPQHF
TRBV4-3	few	TRBJ1-4	NA	TGCGCCAGCAGCCAGGTCTTCTTCGGGTCCCCCGAAAAACTGTTTTTT	CASSQVFFGSPEKLFF
TRBV5-1	NA	TRBJ1-1	NA	TGCGCCAGCAGCGTAGACCTCTGGGGGGCTGAAGCTTTCTTT	CASSVDLWGAEAFF
TRBV28	NA	TRBJ2-7	TRBD2	TGTGCCAGCCTTCGGGGCGGGGGCTACGAGCAGTACTTC	CASLRGGGYEQYF
TRBV4-3	NA	TRBJ2-7	TRBD2	TGCGCCAGCAGCCAAGAAGCGGGGGGGATCTACGAGCAGTACTTC	CASSQEAGGIYEQYF
TRBV2	NA	TRBJ1-2	NA	TGTGCCAGCGCCCAGGGGTCTAACTATGGCTACACCTTC	CASAQGSNYGYTF
TRBV5-4	NA	TRBJ1-1	NA	TGTGCCAGCAGCTTGACAGGGAACATGAACACTGAAGCTTTCTTT	CASSLTGNMNTEAFF
TRBV29-1	NA	TRBJ2-7	TRBD1	TGCAGCGTTTCGGGACAGGGAACCCACGAGCAGTACTTC	CSVSGQGTHEQYF
TRBV7-9	NA	TRBJ2-1	TRBD2	TGTGCCAGCAGCTTAGAGGGACTAGCCAACAATGAGCAGTTCTTC	CASSLEGLANNEQFF
TRBV29-1	NA	TRBJ1-2	NA	TGCAGCGTTTGGACAGTCAGCTATGGCTACACCTTC	CSVWTVSYGYTF
TRBV7-9	NA	TRBJ1-6	TRBD1	TGTGCCAGCAGTCAAGAGACAGGGGGCGGTTCACCCCTCCACTTT	CASSQETGGGSPLHF
TRBV28	once	TRBJ2-3	TRBD1	TGTGCCAGCGGCGGACAGGGAGGCACAGATACGCAGTATTTT	CASGGQGGTDTQYF
TRBV28	few	TRBJ2-2	TRBD1	TGTGCCAGCCTTTGGGACAGGGCGAACACCGGGGAGCTGTTTTTT	CASLWDRANTGELFF
TRBV5-1	once	TRBJ2-7	TRBD1	TGCGCCAGCAGCTCGGGACAGGGTAACCACGAGCAGTACTTC	CASSSGQGNHEQYF
TRBV2	few	TRBJ1-3	NA	TGTGCCAGCTCAAGGGGAGGGGGCTCTGGAAACACCATATATTTT	CASSRGGGSGNTIYF
TRBV7-2	NA	TRBJ2-7	NA	TGTGCCAGCAGTTCGTCAGCTCGGGGGATCTACGAGCAGTACTTC	CASSSSARGIYEQYF